This T cell receptor beta chain came from a study of cytomegalovirus exposure and HLA in healthy donors. As regards this clone: As yet, its antigen is unknown.

CDR3 size: 15 residues. Trimming removed 10 bases at V and 2 bases at J, with 18 bases between. Germline V CDR1 and CDR2: MNHNS, SASEGT. The study ran its PCR with 60 Vbeta and 13 Jbeta primers. Clones were read by immunoSEQ multiplex PCR, and TCRdb kept only the in-frame ones, dropping some. This sample carries about 140,000 clones, more than 70% of them seen once, and the ten largest clones take 2% to 2.5%. Overall study findings and caveats: Associated with cytomegalovirus, according to the listing, were around 170 TCR beta chains.

The J gene is TRBJ2-1, the V gene TRBV6-1; a weak D match, TRBD2 (5 bases). The sequenced sample consisted of PBMCs. This TCR was recovered from a man between 45 and 60 years old in good health and CMV-seronegative. The CDR3 DNA is TGTGCCACCTTACCTCAGCGGTCTCCCTACAATGAGCAGTTCTTC. The encoded protein is CATLPQRSPYNEQFF.